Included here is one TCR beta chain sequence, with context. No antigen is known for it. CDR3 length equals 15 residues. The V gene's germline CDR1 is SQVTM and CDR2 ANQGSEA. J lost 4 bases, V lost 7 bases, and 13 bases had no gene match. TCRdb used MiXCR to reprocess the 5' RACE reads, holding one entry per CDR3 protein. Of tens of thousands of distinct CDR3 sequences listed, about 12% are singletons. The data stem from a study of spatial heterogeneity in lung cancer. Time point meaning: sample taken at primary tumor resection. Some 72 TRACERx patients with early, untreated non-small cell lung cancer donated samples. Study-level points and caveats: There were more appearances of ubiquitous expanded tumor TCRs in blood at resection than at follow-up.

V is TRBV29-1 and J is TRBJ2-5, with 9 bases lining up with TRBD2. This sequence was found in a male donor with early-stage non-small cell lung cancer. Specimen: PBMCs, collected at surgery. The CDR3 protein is CSASRLAGGRETQYF. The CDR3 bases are TGCAGCGCGTCCCGACTTGCGGGAGGGCGAGAGACCCAGTACTTC. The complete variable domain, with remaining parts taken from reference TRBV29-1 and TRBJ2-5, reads SAVISQKPSRDICQRGTSLTIQCQVDSQVTMMFWYRQQPGQSLTLIATANQGSEATYESGFVIDKFPISRPNLTFSTLTVSNMSPEDSSIYLCSASRLAGGRETQYFGPGTRLLVL.